A selection of T cell receptor beta chains follows, all from one sample in a study of long-term antiretroviral therapy in people with HIV. The assay was immunoSEQ multiplex PCR, and TCRdb's table has in-frame clones only and misses some. The sample yields 30,000 to 35,000 clones, about 80% seen once. The sequenced sample was unsorted PBMCs, obtained 0.4 years before starting antiretroviral therapy. Receptors originate from a man aged 18 to 30 with HIV. The CDR3 runs from the conserved cysteine through the conserved F or W. D genes are given only for firm matches. Rows give clone size only sometimes, using once, few, many, or a class for an expanded clone.

clone_size,j_call,d_call,v_call,cdr3_aa,cdr3_nt
-,TRBJ2-7,-,TRBV27,CASRTGTGEQYF,TGTGCCAGCAGAACAGGGACGGGGGAGCAGTACTTC
once,TRBJ2-7,-,TRBV30,CAWSVGLGGFYEQYF,TGTGCCTGGAGTGTAGGCCTTGGAGGCTTCTACGAGCAGTACTTC
-,TRBJ1-4,TRBD1,TRBV9,CASSVGRGRDEKLFF,TGTGCCAGCAGCGTCGGGAGGGGGCGCGATGAAAAACTGTTTTTT
-,TRBJ2-7,-,TRBV2,CASRDPYEQYF,TGTGCCAGCAGGGACCCCTACGAGCAGTACTTC
-,TRBJ1-2,-,TRBV29-1,CSVDQGEATYPRANYGYTF,TGCAGCGTTGACCAAGGGGAGGCCACTTACCCAAGAGCTAACTATGGCTACACCTTC
-,TRBJ2-5,-,TRBV25-1,CASSEYQGKTQYF,TGTGCCAGCAGTGAATATCAGGGAAAGACCCAGTACTTC
-,TRBJ1-1,TRBD1,TRBV13,CASSSGQGMNTEAFF,TGTGCCAGCAGCTCGGGACAGGGGATGAACACTGAAGCTTTCTTT
-,TRBJ2-2,TRBD2,TRBV11-2,CASSPGGSYTGELFF,TGTGCCAGCAGCCCGGGGGGATCTTACACCGGGGAGCTGTTTTTT
few,TRBJ2-1,-,TRBV4-2,CASSQDPGVAGLEDNEQFF,TGTGCCAGCAGCCAAGATCCGGGCGTTGCTGGATTAGAGGACAATGAGCAGTTCTTC
-,TRBJ2-7,TRBD1,TRBV30,CAWSGGTGLTYEQYF,TGTGCCTGGAGCGGCGGGACAGGCCTTACTTATGAGCAGTACTTC
-,TRBJ1-5,-,TRBV10-2,CASSMGPTQPQHF,TGCGCCAGCAGTATGGGGCCGACTCAGCCCCAGCATTTT
once,TRBJ1-5,-,TRBV6-5,CASSSRARGVGPQHF,TGTGCCAGCAGTTCTAGAGCTCGGGGGGTTGGGCCCCAGCATTTT
-,TRBJ1-2,-,TRBV10-1,CASSSGGPYGYTF,TGCGCCAGCAGTTCTGGTGGACCCTATGGCTACACCTTC
few,TRBJ2-7,-,TRBV29-1,CSVEGGLSGDEQYF,TGCAGCGTTGAAGGAGGCCTGTCTGGGGACGAGCAGTACTTC
-,TRBJ2-3,-,TRBV5-1,CASSLWQADDTQYF,TGCGCCAGCAGCTTGTGGCAGGCTGACGATACGCAGTATTTT
-,TRBJ1-1,-,TRBV6-6,CASSARATHTEAFF,TGTGCCAGCAGCGCCCGGGCGACGCACACTGAAGCTTTCTTT
-,TRBJ2-5,TRBD2,TRBV7-2,CASSPPRLAGRETQYF,TGTGCCAGCAGCCCACCCCGTCTAGCGGGACGGGAGACCCAGTACTTC
-,TRBJ1-1,-,TRBV5-6,CASSSLPMNTEAFF,TGTGCCAGCAGCTCCCTTCCAATGAACACTGAAGCTTTCTTT
-,TRBJ1-2,-,TRBV6-4,CASSITLDRIEYTF,TGTGCCAGCAGTATAACACTAGACAGGATAGAATACACCTTC
-,TRBJ1-2,-,TRBV5-5,CASSLAVHFRYGYTF,TGTGCCAGCAGCTTGGCCGTCCACTTTCGGTATGGCTACACCTTC
-,TRBJ2-2,TRBD1,TRBV10-3,CAISRQGPTGELFF,TGTGCCATCAGCCGACAGGGCCCTACCGGGGAGCTGTTTTTT
-,TRBJ1-1,-,TRBV11-2,CASRLGYGENTEAFF,TGTGCCAGCAGACTCGGTTACGGAGAGAACACTGAAGCTTTCTTT
once,TRBJ2-7,TRBD2,TRBV10-3,CAIRTSSGVGAYEQYF,TGTGCCATCAGGACCTCAAGCGGGGTAGGGGCCTACGAGCAGTACTTC
-,TRBJ1-2,-,TRBV11-2,CASSLEGAGFFGYTF,TGTGCCAGCAGCTTAGAAGGGGCAGGGTTTTTTGGCTACACCTTC
-,TRBJ1-2,-,TRBV4-3,CASSQDRESGGAYGYTF,TGCGCCAGCAGCCAAGATAGAGAAAGTGGGGGGGCCTATGGCTACACCTTC
-,TRBJ1-1,-,TRBV27,CASSHGVYTEAFF,TGTGCCAGCAGCCACGGAGTCTACACTGAAGCTTTCTTT
few,TRBJ2-7,-,TRBV7-2,CASSFVGGLRSYEQYF,TGTGCCAGCAGCTTCGTCGGGGGACTCCGCTCCTACGAGCAGTACTTC
-,TRBJ1-1,TRBD1,TRBV19,CASKPGQGNTEAFF,TGTGCCAGTAAACCGGGACAGGGGAACACTGAAGCTTTCTTT
-,TRBJ2-7,-,TRBV13,CASSLAGSGSYEQYF,TGTGCCAGCAGCTTAGCCGGGTCTGGCTCCTACGAGCAGTACTTC
-,TRBJ2-7,-,TRBV13,CASSSNTNRRGECEQYF,TGTGCCAGCAGCTCCAACACTAACCGCAGGGGAGAATGCGAGCAGTACTTC
-,TRBJ2-7,-,TRBV7-8,CASSLGSGPRSAYEQYF,TGTGCCAGCAGCTTAGGGTCCGGGCCCAGATCCGCCTACGAGCAGTACTTC
few,TRBJ1-6,-,TRBV6-5,CASSYGGPNSPLHF,TGTGCCAGCAGTTACGGGGGGCCGAATTCACCCCTCCACTTT
-,TRBJ1-2,-,TRBV2,CASSSQGNYGYTF,TGTGCCAGCAGCAGTCAGGGTAACTATGGCTACACCTTC
-,TRBJ1-2,TRBD1,TRBV6-5,CASSFTGTGAYGYTF,TGTGCCAGCAGTTTTACCGGGACAGGGGCATATGGCTACACCTTC
-,TRBJ2-7,TRBD1,TRBV19,CASSDRQGANYEQYF,TGTGCCAGTAGTGATCGGCAGGGGGCTAACTACGAGCAGTACTTC
-,TRBJ2-7,TRBD2,TRBV6-1,CASSATGTRIWYEQYF,TGTGCCAGCAGTGCAACCGGGACTAGGATTTGGTACGAGCAGTACTTC
-,TRBJ2-3,-,TRBV9,CASSEGGAGLAYTDTQYF,TGTGCCAGCAGCGAGGGTGGGGCGGGACTGGCCTACACAGATACGCAGTATTTT
-,TRBJ2-1,TRBD2,TRBV13,CASSWGLGGDNEQFF,TGTGCCAGCAGCTGGGGACTTGGGGGGGACAATGAGCAGTTCTTC
-,TRBJ2-4,-,TRBV7-3,CASSLIGLTGAKNIQYF,TGTGCCAGCAGCCTGATCGGACTAACGGGGGCCAAAAACATTCAGTACTTC
-,TRBJ2-1,-,TRBV19,CASSALWRTTDSYNEQFF,TGTGCCAGTAGTGCCCTATGGAGGACTACCGACTCCTACAATGAGCAGTTCTTC
-,TRBJ2-1,TRBD1,TRBV5-4,CVSSPGTGKYNEQFF,TGTGTCAGCAGCCCCGGGACAGGGAAGTACAATGAGCAGTTCTTC
-,TRBJ2-7,-,TRBV5-1,CASSLSSNNSYEQYF,TGCGCCAGCAGCTTATCGTCCAATAACTCCTACGAGCAGTACTTC
-,TRBJ1-6,-,TRBV19,CASSTEGRNNSPLHF,TGTGCCAGTAGTACCGAGGGGCGCAATAATTCACCCCTCCACTTT
-,TRBJ1-1,-,TRBV7-3,CASSLSRDTEAFF,TGTGCCAGCAGCTTATCCAGGGACACTGAAGCTTTCTTT